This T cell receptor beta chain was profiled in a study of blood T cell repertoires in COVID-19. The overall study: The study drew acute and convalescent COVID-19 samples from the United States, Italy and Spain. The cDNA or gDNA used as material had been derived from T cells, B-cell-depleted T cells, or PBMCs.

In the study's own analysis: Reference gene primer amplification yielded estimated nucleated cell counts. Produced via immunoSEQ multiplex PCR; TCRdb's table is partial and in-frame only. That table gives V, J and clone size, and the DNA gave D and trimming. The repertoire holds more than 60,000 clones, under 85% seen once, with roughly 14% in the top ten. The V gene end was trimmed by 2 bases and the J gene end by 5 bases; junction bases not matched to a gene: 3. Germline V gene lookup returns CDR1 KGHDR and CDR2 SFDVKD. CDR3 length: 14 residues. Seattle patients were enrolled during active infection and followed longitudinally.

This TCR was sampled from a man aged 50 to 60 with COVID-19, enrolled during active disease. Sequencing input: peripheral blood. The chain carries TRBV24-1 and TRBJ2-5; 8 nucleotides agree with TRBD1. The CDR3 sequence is CATSDSWTGETQYF. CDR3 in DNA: TGTGCCACCAGTGATTCCTGGACAGGGGAGACCCAGTACTTC.